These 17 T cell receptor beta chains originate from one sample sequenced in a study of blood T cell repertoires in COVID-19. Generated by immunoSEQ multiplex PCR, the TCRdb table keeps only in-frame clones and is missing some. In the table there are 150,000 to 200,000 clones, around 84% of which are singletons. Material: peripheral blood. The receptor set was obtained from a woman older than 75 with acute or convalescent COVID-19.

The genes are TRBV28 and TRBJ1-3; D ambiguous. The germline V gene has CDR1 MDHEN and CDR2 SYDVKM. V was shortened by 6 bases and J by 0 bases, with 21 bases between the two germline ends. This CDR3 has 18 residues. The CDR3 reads CASSPIQMVSISGNTIYF. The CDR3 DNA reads TGTGCCAGCAGCCCCATACAGATGGTCTCGATCTCTGGAAACACCATATATTTT.

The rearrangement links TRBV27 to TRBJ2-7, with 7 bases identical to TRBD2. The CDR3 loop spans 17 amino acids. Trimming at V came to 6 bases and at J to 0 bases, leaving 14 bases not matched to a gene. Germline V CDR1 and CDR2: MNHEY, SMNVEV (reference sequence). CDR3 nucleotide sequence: TGTGCCAGCAGAGTTTTAGGGGAGGGGACGGCCTCCTACGAGCAGTACTTC. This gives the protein CASRVLGEGTASYEQYF.

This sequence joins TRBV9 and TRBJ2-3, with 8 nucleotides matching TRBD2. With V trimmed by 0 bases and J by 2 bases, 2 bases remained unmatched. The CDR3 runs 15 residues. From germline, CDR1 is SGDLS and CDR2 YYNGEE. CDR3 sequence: CASSVAGGLTDTQYF. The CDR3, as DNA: TGTGCCAGCAGCGTAGCGGGGGGGCTCACAGATACGCAGTATTTT. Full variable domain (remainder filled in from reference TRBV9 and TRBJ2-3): DSGVTQTPKHLITATGQRVTLRCSPRSGDLSVYWYQQSLDQGLQFLIQYYNGEERAKGNILERFSAQQFPDLHSELNLSSLELGDSALYFCASSVAGGLTDTQYFGPGTRLTVL.

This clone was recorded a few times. CDR3 protein: CASRGGGFDQPQHF. The DNA of the CDR3 is TGTGCCAGCCGGGGTGGGGGGTTTGATCAGCCCCAGCATTTT. The chain combines TRBV3-1 (or the pseudogene TRBV3-2) with TRBJ1-5; D might be TRBD1 (5 bases). Germline loops: CDR1 LGHDT, CDR2 YNNKEL (reference sequence). Between the trimmed V and J ends, which lost 8 bases and 5 bases, there was a span of 16 bases. The CDR3 has 14 residues.

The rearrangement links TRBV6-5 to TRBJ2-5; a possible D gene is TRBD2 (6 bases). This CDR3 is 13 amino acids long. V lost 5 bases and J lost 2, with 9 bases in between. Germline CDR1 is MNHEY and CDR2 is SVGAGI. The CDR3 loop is CASSTGLQETQYF. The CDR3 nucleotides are TGTGCCAGCAGTACGGGACTGCAAGAGACCCAGTACTTC.

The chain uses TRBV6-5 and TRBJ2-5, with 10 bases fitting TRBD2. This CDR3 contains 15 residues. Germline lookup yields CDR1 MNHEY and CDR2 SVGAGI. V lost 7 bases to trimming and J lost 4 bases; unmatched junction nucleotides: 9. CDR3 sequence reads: CASTESGRAGETQYF. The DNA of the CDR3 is TGTGCCAGCACCGAAAGCGGGAGGGCCGGAGAGACCCAGTACTTC.

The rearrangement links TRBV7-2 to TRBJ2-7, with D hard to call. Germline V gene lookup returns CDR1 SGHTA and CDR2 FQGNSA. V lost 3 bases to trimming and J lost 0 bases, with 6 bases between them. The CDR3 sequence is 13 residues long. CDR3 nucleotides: TGTGCCAGCAGCTTTCGGAGCTCCTACGAGCAGTACTTC. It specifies CASSFRSSYEQYF. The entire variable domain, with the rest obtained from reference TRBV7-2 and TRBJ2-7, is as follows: GAGVSQSPSNKVTEKGKDVELRCDPISGHTALYWYRQSLGQGLEFLIYFQGNSAPDKSGLPSDRFSAERTGGSVSTLTIQRTQQEDSAVYLCASSFRSSYEQYFGPGTRLTVT.

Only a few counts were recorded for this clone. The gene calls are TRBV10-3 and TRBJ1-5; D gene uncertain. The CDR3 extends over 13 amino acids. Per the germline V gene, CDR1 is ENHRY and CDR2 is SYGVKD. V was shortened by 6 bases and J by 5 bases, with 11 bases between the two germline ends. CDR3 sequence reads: CAIRPGIHQPQHF. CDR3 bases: TGTGCCATCAGGCCCGGGATCCATCAGCCCCAGCATTTT.

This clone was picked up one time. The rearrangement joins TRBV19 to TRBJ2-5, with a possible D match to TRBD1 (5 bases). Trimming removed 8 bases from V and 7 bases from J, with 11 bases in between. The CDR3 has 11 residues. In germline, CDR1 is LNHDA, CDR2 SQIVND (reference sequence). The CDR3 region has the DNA TGTGCCAGTCGACAGTCGGGGACCCAGTACTTC. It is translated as CASRQSGTQYF.

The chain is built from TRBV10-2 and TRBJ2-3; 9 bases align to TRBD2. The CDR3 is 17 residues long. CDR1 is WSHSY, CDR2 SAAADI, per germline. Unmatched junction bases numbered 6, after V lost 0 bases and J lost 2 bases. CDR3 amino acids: CASSESGSGSYTDTQYF. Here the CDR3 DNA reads TGCGCCAGCAGTGAGTCAGGTAGCGGGAGTTACACAGATACGCAGTATTTT.

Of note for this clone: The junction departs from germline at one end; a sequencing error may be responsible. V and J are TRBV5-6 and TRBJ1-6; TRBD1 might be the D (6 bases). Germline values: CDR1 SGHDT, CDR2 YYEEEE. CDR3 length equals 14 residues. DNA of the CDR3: TGTGCCAGCAGTTTGGGGGCCGGAAATTCACCCCTCCACTTT. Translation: CASSLGAGNSPLHF. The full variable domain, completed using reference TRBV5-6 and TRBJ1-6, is DAGVTQSPTHLIKTRGQQVTLRCSPKSGHDTVSWYQQALGQGPQFIFQYYEEEERQRGNFPDRFSGHQFPNYSSELNVNALLLGDSALYLCASSLGAGNSPLHFGNGTRLTVT.

As DNA, the CDR3 is TGTGCCAGCAGCTTAATGGTCTCAGGCGTTGCCTTTAAGGAGCAGTTCTTC. The encoded protein is CASSLMVSGVAFKEQFF. V usage is TRBV7-3 and J usage is TRBJ2-1, with D unclear. The germline gives CDR1 SGHTA, CDR2 FQGTGA. The length of the CDR3 is 17 residues. Trimming pared 1 base from V and 10 bases from J, leaving 23 bases between.

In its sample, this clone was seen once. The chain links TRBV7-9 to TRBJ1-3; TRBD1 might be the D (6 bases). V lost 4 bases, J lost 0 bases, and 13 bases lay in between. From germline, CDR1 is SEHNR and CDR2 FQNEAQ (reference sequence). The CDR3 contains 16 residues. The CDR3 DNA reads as TGTGCCAGCAGCTCACAGGACAGCAGCTCTGGAAACACCATATATTTT. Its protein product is CASSSQDSSSGNTIYF.

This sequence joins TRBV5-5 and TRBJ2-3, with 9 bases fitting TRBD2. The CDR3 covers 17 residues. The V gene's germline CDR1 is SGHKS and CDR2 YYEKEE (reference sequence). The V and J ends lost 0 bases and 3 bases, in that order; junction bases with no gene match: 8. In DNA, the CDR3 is TGTGCCAGCAGCTTGGGCCCAAAGCGGGGGGTAACAGATACGCAGTATTTT. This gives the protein CASSLGPKRGVTDTQYF.

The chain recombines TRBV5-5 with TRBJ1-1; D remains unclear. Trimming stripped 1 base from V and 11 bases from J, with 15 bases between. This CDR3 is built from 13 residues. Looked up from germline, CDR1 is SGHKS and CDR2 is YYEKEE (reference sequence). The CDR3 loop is CASSLSERTGAFF. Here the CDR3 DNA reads TGTGCCAGCAGCTTGTCTGAAAGGACTGGGGCTTTCTTT.

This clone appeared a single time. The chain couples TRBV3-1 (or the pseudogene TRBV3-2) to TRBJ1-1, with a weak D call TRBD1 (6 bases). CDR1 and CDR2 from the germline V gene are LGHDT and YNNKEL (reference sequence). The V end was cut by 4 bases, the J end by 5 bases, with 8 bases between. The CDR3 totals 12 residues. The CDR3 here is CASSPGETEAFF. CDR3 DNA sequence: TGTGCCAGCAGCCCAGGGGAGACTGAAGCTTTCTTT.

The CDR3 nucleotides read TGTGCCAGCAGTTACTCGACAAATGAAGGGGGCGGCCGGGCCTACGAGCAGTACTTC. Protein sequence: CASSYSTNEGGGRAYEQYF. The rearrangement joins TRBV6-2 or TRBV6-3 to TRBJ2-7; 7 bases agree with TRBD1. This CDR3 is built from 19 residues. Germline V gene lookup returns CDR1 MNHEY and CDR2 SVGEGT. V shed 0 bases and J 2 bases; nucleotides not matched to a gene: 16.